This record covers a single T cell receptor (beta chain). The trim removed 4 bases at V and 6 bases at J, leaving 10 bases unmatched. Germline lookup yields CDR1 SGHRS and CDR2 YFSETQ. CDR3 size: 16 residues. Per the original methods: Scientists estimated how many nucleated cells there were by amplifying reference gene primers. The protocol was immunoSEQ multiplex PCR, while the TCRdb copy is restricted to in-frame clones and leaves out a portion. That table supplies the V and J calls and clone size; D and trimming were determined from the DNA. The sample lists 120,000 or so clones, roughly 83% occurring once. This entry comes from a study of blood T cell repertoires in COVID-19. The overall study: Material from acute and convalescent COVID-19 was sourced from the United States, Italy and Spain. From T cells, B-cell-depleted T cells, or PBMCs came the material, which was cDNA or gDNA.

This TCR was recovered from a woman in her 50s with acute or convalescent COVID-19. Source material: peripheral blood. V is TRBV5-1 and J is TRBJ2-2, with 9 bases aligning to TRBD1. CDR3 coding DNA: TGCGCCAGCAGCCACGGGACAGGGTATATTTCCGGGGAGCTGTTTTTT. This gives the protein CASSHGTGYISGELFF.